These T cell receptor beta chains were read from a single sample in a study of T cell responses to AZD1222 COVID-19 vaccine. Only in-frame clones appear in the TCRdb table, and some are missing; sequencing was by immunoSEQ multiplex PCR. Of around 150,000 clones listed, about 80% are singletons. The source material was peripheral blood, sampled on day 0 of AZD1222 vaccination. All receptors come from an adult in good health. The CDR3 runs from the conserved cysteine through the conserved F or W. The order of the fields is clone size, CDR3 length, V gene, D gene, J gene, CDR3 protein, CDR3 DNA. A D gene is named only where the DNA matches it firmly. The listing skips clone size in some rows; elsewhere it reads once, few, many or a size class.

abundance: .; len: 15; v_gene: TRBV5-8; d_gene: .; j_gene: TRBJ2-3; CDR3aa: CASSLGSSSTDTQYF; CDR3nt: TGTGCCAGCAGCTTGGGCTCCTCCTCGACAGATACGCAGTATTTT
abundance: .; len: 13; v_gene: TRBV27; d_gene: .; j_gene: TRBJ2-1; CDR3aa: CASSLSSGREQFF; CDR3nt: TGTGCCAGCAGTTTATCCTCGGGTCGGGAGCAGTTCTTC
abundance: .; len: 15; v_gene: TRBV5-1; d_gene: .; j_gene: TRBJ2-1; CDR3aa: CASSSTGTPYNEQFF; CDR3nt: TGCGCCAGCAGCTCTACCGGGACCCCTTACAATGAGCAGTTCTTC
abundance: .; len: 14; v_gene: TRBV25-1; d_gene: .; j_gene: TRBJ1-3; CDR3aa: CASSDTGLGNTIYF; CDR3nt: TGTGCCAGCAGTGATACCGGGTTAGGAAACACCATATATTTT
abundance: .; len: 17; v_gene: TRBV24-1; d_gene: .; j_gene: TRBJ2-1; CDR3aa: CATSDPRVSGYYNEQFF; CDR3nt: TGTGCCACCAGTGACCCTCGGGTTAGCGGCTACTACAATGAGCAGTTCTTC
abundance: .; len: 16; v_gene: TRBV19; d_gene: TRBD1; j_gene: TRBJ1-5; CDR3aa: CASSSWDRGTHQPQHF; CDR3nt: TGTGCCAGTAGTTCTTGGGACAGGGGCACCCATCAGCCCCAGCATTTT
abundance: .; len: 15; v_gene: TRBV28; d_gene: .; j_gene: TRBJ1-5; CDR3aa: CASILGPISNQPQHF; CDR3nt: TGTGCCAGCATCCTGGGACCTATTAGCAATCAGCCCCAGCATTTT
abundance: once; len: 15; v_gene: TRBV9; d_gene: TRBD1; j_gene: TRBJ1-3; CDR3aa: CASSVGQGAGNTIYF; CDR3nt: TGTGCCAGCAGCGTAGGGCAGGGGGCTGGAAACACCATATATTTT
abundance: .; len: 15; v_gene: TRBV19; d_gene: TRBD1; j_gene: TRBJ1-4; CDR3aa: CASSIGQGVNEKLFF; CDR3nt: TGTGCCAGTAGTATAGGTCAGGGGGTGAATGAAAAACTGTTTTTT
abundance: .; len: 17; v_gene: TRBV30; d_gene: .; j_gene: TRBJ1-4; CDR3aa: CAWSVDWGQGRSEKLFF; CDR3nt: TGTGCCTGGAGTGTGGATTGGGGGCAGGGCAGAAGTGAAAAACTGTTTTTT
abundance: .; len: 14; v_gene: TRBV3-1/TRBV3-2; d_gene: .; j_gene: TRBJ1-5; CDR3aa: CASSRLGTVEPQHF; CDR3nt: TGTGCCAGCAGCCGCCTCGGGACCGTTGAGCCCCAGCATTTT
abundance: once; len: 16; v_gene: TRBV9; d_gene: .; j_gene: TRBJ1-5; CDR3aa: CASSADPSGINQPQHF; CDR3nt: TGTGCCAGCAGCGCCGACCCCTCGGGGATCAATCAGCCCCAGCATTTT
abundance: few; len: 14; v_gene: TRBV19; d_gene: TRBD1; j_gene: TRBJ2-5; CDR3aa: CASSTTGVRETQYF; CDR3nt: TGTGCCAGTAGTACGACAGGGGTGAGAGAGACCCAGTACTTC
abundance: .; len: 14; v_gene: TRBV10-3; d_gene: .; j_gene: TRBJ2-2; CDR3aa: CAISDSGFTGELFF; CDR3nt: TGTGCCATCAGTGACTCAGGATTCACCGGGGAGCTGTTTTTT
abundance: .; len: 15; v_gene: TRBV28; d_gene: .; j_gene: TRBJ1-1; CDR3aa: CASSLYRRLNTEAFF; CDR3nt: TGTGCCAGCAGTTTATACAGGCGCCTGAACACTGAAGCTTTCTTT
abundance: .; len: 17; v_gene: TRBV7-9; d_gene: .; j_gene: TRBJ1-3; CDR3aa: CASSLNIGQFSGNTIYF; CDR3nt: TGTGCCAGCAGCTTAAACATCGGACAGTTCTCTGGAAACACCATATATTTT
abundance: .; len: 15; v_gene: TRBV19; d_gene: TRBD1; j_gene: TRBJ2-1; CDR3aa: CASSKDRGMVNEQFF; CDR3nt: TGTGCCAGTAGTAAGGACAGGGGAATGGTCAATGAGCAGTTCTTC
abundance: .; len: 16; v_gene: TRBV1; d_gene: .; j_gene: TRBJ2-3; CDR3aa: CTSSQLDSTYTDTQYF; CDR3nt: TGCACCAGCAGCCAATTGGACTCTACTTACACAGATACGCAGTATTTT
abundance: .; len: 13; v_gene: TRBV5-1; d_gene: .; j_gene: TRBJ1-6; CDR3aa: CASSLTGDSPLHF; CDR3nt: TGCGCCAGCAGCTTGACGGGAGATTCACCCCTCCACTTT
abundance: .; len: 17; v_gene: TRBV24-1; d_gene: TRBD1; j_gene: TRBJ1-1; CDR3aa: CATSDRDRGRGFTEAFF; CDR3nt: TGTGCCACCAGTGACCGGGACAGGGGGCGCGGGTTCACTGAAGCTTTCTTT
abundance: .; len: 16; v_gene: TRBV20-1; d_gene: .; j_gene: TRBJ1-1; CDR3aa: CSASPVFGRENTEAFF; CDR3nt: TGCAGTGCTAGTCCGGTCTTTGGGAGAGAGAACACTGAAGCTTTCTTT
abundance: once; len: 17; v_gene: TRBV4-2; d_gene: TRBD2; j_gene: TRBJ2-3; CDR3aa: CASSQDGSGGGTDTQYF; CDR3nt: TGTGCCAGCAGCCAAGATGGGAGCGGGGGAGGGACAGATACGCAGTATTTT
abundance: once; len: 16; v_gene: TRBV2; d_gene: TRBD2; j_gene: TRBJ2-5; CDR3aa: CASSDWRLAGIETQYF; CDR3nt: TGTGCCAGCAGTGATTGGAGGCTAGCGGGGATTGAGACCCAGTACTTC
abundance: .; len: 14; v_gene: TRBV7-9; d_gene: .; j_gene: TRBJ1-4; CDR3aa: CASSRTATNEKLFF; CDR3nt: TGTGCCAGCAGCCGGACAGCAACTAATGAAAAACTGTTTTTT
abundance: .; len: 15; v_gene: TRBV7-8; d_gene: TRBD2; j_gene: TRBJ2-7; CDR3aa: CASSPEQRGTYEQYF; CDR3nt: TGTGCCAGCAGCCCCGAGCAGCGGGGCACCTACGAGCAGTACTTC
abundance: .; len: 15; v_gene: TRBV11-2; d_gene: .; j_gene: TRBJ2-7; CDR3aa: CASSLDIGKGGEQYF; CDR3nt: TGTGCCAGCAGCTTAGATATAGGAAAAGGGGGCGAGCAGTACTTC
abundance: .; len: 15; v_gene: TRBV7-9; d_gene: .; j_gene: TRBJ1-4; CDR3aa: CASSLAGQGKKKLFF; CDR3nt: TGTGCCAGCAGCTTAGCGGGGCAGGGCAAGAAGAAACTGTTTTTT
abundance: .; len: 16; v_gene: TRBV14; d_gene: .; j_gene: TRBJ2-5; CDR3aa: CASSQGIGTAQETQYF; CDR3nt: TGTGCCAGCAGCCAAGGAATAGGGACTGCCCAAGAGACCCAGTACTTC
abundance: .; len: 13; v_gene: TRBV10-2; d_gene: .; j_gene: TRBJ2-3; CDR3aa: CASSPGGIDTQYF; CDR3nt: TGCGCCAGCAGCCCCGGGGGTATAGATACGCAGTATTTT
abundance: .; len: 14; v_gene: TRBV9; d_gene: TRBD1; j_gene: TRBJ1-4; CDR3aa: CASSAGTGVEKLFF; CDR3nt: TGTGCCAGCAGCGCCGGGACAGGGGTAGAAAAACTGTTTTTT
abundance: .; len: 16; v_gene: TRBV28; d_gene: TRBD1; j_gene: TRBJ1-3; CDR3aa: CASTPAGTGPGNTIYF; CDR3nt: TGTGCCAGCACCCCAGCCGGGACAGGGCCTGGAAACACCATATATTTT
abundance: .; len: 16; v_gene: TRBV25-1; d_gene: .; j_gene: TRBJ1-1; CDR3aa: CASSGRDIIMNTEAFF; CDR3nt: TGTGCCAGCAGTGGACGGGACATCATAATGAACACTGAAGCTTTCTTT
abundance: .; len: 13; v_gene: TRBV29-1; d_gene: .; j_gene: TRBJ1-2; CDR3aa: CSVEGGHAYGYTF; CDR3nt: TGCAGCGTTGAAGGAGGGCACGCCTATGGCTACACCTTC
abundance: .; len: 13; v_gene: TRBV7-9; d_gene: .; j_gene: TRBJ2-2; CDR3aa: CASSLVSGGELFF; CDR3nt: TGTGCCAGCAGCTTAGTGTCCGGCGGGGAGCTGTTTTTT
abundance: .; len: 15; v_gene: TRBV7-3; d_gene: .; j_gene: TRBJ2-5; CDR3aa: CASSLTLGRKQTQYF; CDR3nt: TGTGCCAGCAGCCTTACCTTGGGGAGAAAGCAGACCCAGTACTTC
abundance: few; len: 13; v_gene: TRBV27; d_gene: .; j_gene: TRBJ2-1; CDR3aa: CASSSVIGNEQFF; CDR3nt: TGTGCCAGCAGTAGTGTAATAGGCAATGAGCAGTTCTTC
abundance: .; len: 18; v_gene: TRBV21-1; d_gene: .; j_gene: TRBJ1-1; CDR3aa: CASSKASRWEGGWAEAFF; CDR3nt: TGTGCCAGCAGCAAAGCCTCCCGATGGGAAGGTGGATGGGCTGAAGCTTTCTTT
abundance: once; len: 14; v_gene: TRBV11-2; d_gene: .; j_gene: TRBJ2-3; CDR3aa: CASSFAGAVDTQYF; CDR3nt: TGTGCCAGCAGCTTCGCCGGGGCTGTCGATACGCAGTATTTT
abundance: .; len: 19; v_gene: TRBV5-1; d_gene: .; j_gene: TRBJ2-7; CDR3aa: CASSLGYPSNKVGSYEQYF; CDR3nt: TGCGCCAGCAGCTTGGGTTACCCCTCGAATAAGGTCGGCTCCTACGAGCAGTACTTC
abundance: .; len: 19; v_gene: TRBV5-1; d_gene: TRBD1; j_gene: TRBJ2-6; CDR3aa: CASNKRPGQISSGANVLTF; CDR3nt: TGCGCCAGCAACAAGAGACCGGGACAGATTTCCTCTGGGGCCAACGTCCTGACTTTC
abundance: .; len: 15; v_gene: TRBV11-3; d_gene: .; j_gene: TRBJ2-7; CDR3aa: CASSLGAALSYEQYF; CDR3nt: TGTGCCAGCAGCTTAGGGGCGGCACTCTCCTACGAGCAGTACTTC
abundance: .; len: 14; v_gene: TRBV6-5; d_gene: TRBD1; j_gene: TRBJ1-6; CDR3aa: CASSPRGPESPLHF; CDR3nt: TGTGCCAGCAGTCCCAGGGGGCCGGAGTCACCCCTCCACTTT
abundance: .; len: 13; v_gene: TRBV12-3/TRBV12-4; d_gene: .; j_gene: TRBJ1-2; CDR3aa: CASSLVDSYGYTF; CDR3nt: TGTGCCAGCAGTCTCGTAGACAGTTATGGCTACACCTTC
abundance: .; len: 14; v_gene: TRBV7-9; d_gene: .; j_gene: TRBJ2-2; CDR3aa: CASSFRQNTGELFF; CDR3nt: TGTGCCAGCAGCTTTCGACAGAACACCGGGGAGCTGTTTTTT
abundance: few; len: 19; v_gene: TRBV5-1; d_gene: .; j_gene: TRBJ1-2; CDR3aa: CASSLEARRALSPNYGYTF; CDR3nt: TGCGCCAGCAGCTTGGAGGCCCGCAGGGCCCTTTCTCCTAACTATGGCTACACCTTC
abundance: .; len: 14; v_gene: TRBV5-1; d_gene: .; j_gene: TRBJ2-1; CDR3aa: CASSPQGGHNEQFF; CDR3nt: TGCGCCAGCAGCCCCCAAGGGGGGCACAATGAGCAGTTCTTC
abundance: few; len: 11; v_gene: TRBV19; d_gene: .; j_gene: TRBJ2-1; CDR3aa: CASSNSAEQFF; CDR3nt: TGTGCCAGTAGTAACAGTGCTGAGCAGTTCTTC
abundance: .; len: 16; v_gene: TRBV19; d_gene: TRBD1; j_gene: TRBJ1-1; CDR3aa: CASSIDTRDRGTEAFF; CDR3nt: TGTGCCAGTAGTATAGATACTCGGGACAGGGGGACTGAAGCTTTCTTT
abundance: .; len: 14; v_gene: TRBV5-1; d_gene: .; j_gene: TRBJ2-7; CDR3aa: CASSLGLSSYEQYF; CDR3nt: TGCGCCAGCAGCCTAGGGCTTAGCTCCTACGAGCAGTACTTC
abundance: .; len: 14; v_gene: TRBV7-9; d_gene: TRBD1; j_gene: TRBJ1-1; CDR3aa: CASSLTGDSSEAFF; CDR3nt: TGTGCCAGCAGCCTTACAGGGGACTCATCCGAAGCTTTCTTT
abundance: few; len: 12; v_gene: TRBV6-5; d_gene: .; j_gene: TRBJ1-1; CDR3aa: CASSPRSFEAFF; CDR3nt: TGTGCCAGCAGTCCCCGGTCTTTTGAAGCTTTCTTT
abundance: .; len: 15; v_gene: TRBV7-9; d_gene: TRBD2; j_gene: TRBJ2-1; CDR3aa: CASSLDIAGSNEQFF; CDR3nt: TGTGCCAGCAGCTTAGATATAGCGGGGAGCAATGAGCAGTTCTTC
abundance: .; len: 13; v_gene: TRBV28; d_gene: TRBD2; j_gene: TRBJ2-1; CDR3aa: CASRLGWGGEQFF; CDR3nt: TGTGCCAGCAGGTTAGGATGGGGGGGTGAGCAGTTCTTC
abundance: once; len: 15; v_gene: TRBV9; d_gene: TRBD1; j_gene: TRBJ2-3; CDR3aa: CASSKGQGLTDTQYF; CDR3nt: TGTGCCAGCAGCAAGGGACAGGGGTTGACAGATACGCAGTATTTT